These T cell receptor beta chains were read from a single sample in a study of blood T cell repertoires in COVID-19. Only in-frame clones appear in the TCRdb table, and some are missing; sequencing was by immunoSEQ multiplex PCR. This sample yields some 200,000 clones, of which about 80% are seen a single time; roughly 8.6% belongs to the top ten. The sample comprised peripheral blood. These receptors came from a woman in her forties or fifties with active or convalescent COVID-19. CDR3s include the opening cysteine and the closing phenylalanine or tryptophan.

V: TRBV19
CDR3: CASSTTNTGELFF

V: TRBV19
CDR3: CASTRAGTGLTGELFF

V: TRBV2
CDR3: CASRGQGGIQGNQPQHF

V: TRBV5-1
CDR3: CASSLDAGATGELFF

V: TRBV7-2
CDR3: CASTRSGEETQYF

V: TRBV4-2
CDR3: CASSQEGTSGYNEQFF

V: TRBV18
CDR3: CASSPGGVHYEQYF

V: TRBV30
CDR3: CAWRYRGIEQYF

V: TRBV20-1
CDR3: CSASGTGMNTEAFF

V: TRBV28
CDR3: CASSLLTAREAFF

V: TRBV28
CDR3: CASRLGLAGTGELFF

V: TRBV7-2
CDR3: CASSLDGGAGANVLTF

V: TRBV6-2/TRBV6-3
CDR3: CASSYARGDLNTEAFF

V: TRBV7-5
CDR3: CVRSLGGSGDYNEQFF

V: TRBV6-5
CDR3: CASTRQGAGNYGYTF

V: TRBV4-2
CDR3: CASSQGREGASGSLTDTQYF

V: TRBV19
CDR3: CASRLRGENTEAFF

V: TRBV6-4
CDR3: CASSDRGLAYEQYF

V: TRBV3-1/TRBV3-2
CDR3: CASSQARQGAVRNYGYTF

V: TRBV7-9
CDR3: CASSLNSGANEKLFF

V: TRBV5-6
CDR3: CASATVATEAFF

V: TRBV6-4
CDR3: CASSATAGSYNSPLHF

V: TRBV18
CDR3: CASSPGLGQEGGTQYF

V: TRBV28
CDR3: CASAKGGGNYGYTF

V: TRBV6-5
CDR3: CASSYSSSYNSPLHF

V: TRBV30
CDR3: CAWSGGGSNEQFF

V: TRBV19
CDR3: CATKGDTQSSGNTIYF

V: TRBV19
CDR3: CASSTIMGGEAFF

V: TRBV6-1
CDR3: CASSEGGTWDEKLFF

V: TRBV7-9
CDR3: CASSARTGVTGELFF

V: TRBV5-1
CDR3: CASSAGGSTEAFF

V: TRBV19
CDR3: CASSINGESYEQYF

V: TRBV7-9
CDR3: CASSPIADRVDNSPLHF

V: TRBV12-5
CDR3: CASGPRIRLAGENTGELFF

V: TRBV30
CDR3: CAWSSGAADTQYF

V: TRBV25-1
CDR3: CASSDPQVNQPQHF

V: TRBV6-6
CDR3: CASSYSGTANSPLHF

V: TRBV7-3
CDR3: CASSQTGLWREKLFF

V: TRBV4-2
CDR3: CASSQGQGEANGYTF

V: TRBV3-1/TRBV3-2
CDR3: CASSRTSGGSYEQYF

V: TRBV6-5
CDR3: CASILAGGGETQYF

V: TRBV27
CDR3: CASSFRGLTEAFF

V: TRBV6-2/TRBV6-3
CDR3: CASSYPSFRDGRLVTDTQYF

V: TRBV4-3
CDR3: CASTTDRGRTDTQYF

V: TRBV6-2/TRBV6-3
CDR3: CASSYTNNGNEQFF

V: TRBV7-2
CDR3: CASSLAGQVVAPLHF

V: TRBV6-1
CDR3: CASSEIRGTRPGGELFF

V: TRBV28
CDR3: CASSLTGGYTEAFF

V: TRBV11-1
CDR3: CASSLLASGDYNEQFF

V: TRBV1
CDR3: CTSSQTVLGTEAFF

V: TRBV6-5
CDR3: CAITVRGRRSEAFF